Below, one TCR beta chain is given with its context. Its antigen remains unknown. Germline CDR1 is SGHTA and CDR2 is FQGTGA. Trimming at V came to 3 bases and at J to 4 bases, leaving 1 base not matched to a gene. This CDR3 spans 15 amino acids. The record originates from a study of cytomegalovirus exposure and HLA in healthy donors. Study-wide results and limits: Listed as cytomegalovirus-associated were roughly 180 TCR beta chains.

PCR used 60 Vbeta primers and 13 Jbeta primers. Generated by immunoSEQ multiplex PCR, the TCRdb table keeps only in-frame clones and is missing some. The sample yields 60,000 to 100,000 clones, of which the top ten take up about 4.2%. This TCR came from a man aged 25 to 40 in good health and CMV-seronegative. Sequenced input: PBMCs. The chain combines TRBV7-3 with TRBJ2-5; 14 bases align to TRBD2. This CDR3 is CASSFGLAGGETQYF. CDR3 nucleotide sequence: TGTGCCAGCAGCTTCGGACTAGCGGGAGGAGAGACCCAGTACTTC.